This TCR beta chain stems from a study of blood T cell repertoires in COVID-19 (dated by TCRdb to 2020 to 2021). With respect to the entire study: The collaborator samples originated in the United States, Italy and Spain and spanned the acute and convalescent phases of COVID-19. The prospective study material was composed of cDNA or gDNA derived from T cells, B-cell-depleted T cells, or PBMCs. Subjects who had been exposed to COVID-19, were actively infected with it, or had recovered from it provided the deeply sampled blood TCRbeta repertoires that made up the dataset. The repertoires were released in a freely available public database meant as a resource for research on the immune response to SARS-CoV-2. Samples were obtained from the ongoing ImmuneRACE study (first 160 participants) and from 1,000 to 1,500 subjects provided by 6 global collaborators. Sample metadata almost always included a de-identified subject ID, COVID-19 status, age in years and sex. Where available, HLA class I and class II types were obtained from metadata supplied by the sample provider rather than from assay-based typing.

Regarding this clone: This clone's antigen is unknown. One base away there is no much larger clone; base qualities are not given.

The full study reports these points: The quantity of clinical and demographic metadata differed by source and by participant and was supplied without curation.

Based on the germline V gene, the CDR1 and CDR2 sequences are KGHSH and LQKENI. Trimming costs V 0 bases and J 2 bases, and their ends lie 14 bases apart. The CDR3 measures 17 amino acids from cysteine to phenylalanine. The entry retains the CDR3 DNA only, 51 bases that are in frame from base 1. TCRbeta CDR3 regions were amplified from genomic DNA using the immunoSEQ Assay, a bias-controlled multiplex PCR. The authors' pipeline ran thus. The number of nucleated cells in each sample was estimated from the amplification of reference gene primers within the assay. To quantify the absolute abundance of each unique TCRbeta CDR3 rearrangement, sequence reads were collapsed and filtered. Productive Simpson clonality was computed per sample as the square root of Simpson's diversity index over productive rearrangements. TCRdb carries this immuneACCESS record with in-frame sequences only. Its versions omit some clonotypes, under half of them owing to an unresolved V gene in the studies checked, with the rest unexplained. V and J calls and clone size are copied from that table; D and trimming were computed from the DNA. The sample table lists about 240,000 clones, approximately 80% of them with a count of one. Around 7% of the sample is in the top ten clones.

One collaborating source in Seattle enrolled patients while the patients were actively infected and followed the patients over time throughout the course of disease. Whole blood was collected in K2EDTA tubes by collaborating institutions according to the institutions' own protocols. For TCRbeta analysis, collaborator samples were shipped as frozen whole blood, as isolated PBMCs, or as DNA extracted from either sample type. Sequenced: peripheral blood. This chain joins TRBV18 to TRBJ2-1, with no D gene named confidently. The TCR comes from an elderly woman with COVID-19, enrolled during active disease. CDR3 protein: CASSPPDSLVAYNEQFF. The sequenced DNA is TGTGCCAGCTCACCACCTGACTCCTTAGTGGCCTACAATGAGCAGTTCTTC.